A selection of T cell receptor beta chains follows, all from one sample in a study of molecular identifiers for immune sequencing clone quantification. TCRdb fed the PCR reads into MiXCR, producing one record per CDR3 protein. The data contain about 40,000 distinct CDR3 sequences, approximately 24% of them singletons. The sequencing input was naive CD8+ T cells from blood, with Jurkat cell RNA spiked in. These receptors originate from a human donor in good health. Some libraries in this study had Jurkat cell RNA spiked in. Each CDR3 is given with its conserved first and last residue. D genes are given only for firm matches. Clone size is not always given. Where it is, it says once, few, many or a class for expanded clones.

size: many; J: TRBJ1-5; D: -; V: TRBV19; DNA: TGTGCCATTTCCGCCGGGTGGCACAATCAGCCCCAGCATTTT; CDR3: CAISAGWHNQPQHF
size: -; J: TRBJ2-3; D: TRBD2; V: TRBV9; DNA: TGTGCCAGCAGCGTAGGTCTAGCGGAAGTCACAGATACGCAGTGTTTT; CDR3: CASSVGLAEVTDTQCF
size: many; J: TRBJ2-1; D: -; V: TRBV11-2; DNA: TGTGCCAGCAGCTTAGGCACCGCCAATGAGCAGTTCTTC; CDR3: CASSLGTANEQFF
size: medium-sized; J: TRBJ1-1; D: TRBD1; V: TRBV19; DNA: TGTGCCAGTAGTACGGGACAGGGTCTCATCACTGAAGCTTTCTTT; CDR3: CASSTGQGLITEAFF
size: many; J: TRBJ2-1; D: -; V: TRBV4-2; DNA: TGTGCCAGCAGCCAAGGAGGTTACAATGAGCAGTTCTTC; CDR3: CASSQGGYNEQFF
size: many; J: TRBJ2-3; D: TRBD2; V: TRBV9; DNA: TGTGCCAGCAGCCCAGGACTAGCCCCAGATACGCAGTATTTT; CDR3: CASSPGLAPDTQYF
size: -; J: TRBJ2-1; D: TRBD1; V: TRBV7-9; DNA: TGTGCCAGCAGCCGACAGGGGAGCTCCTACAATGAGCAGTTCTTC; CDR3: CASSRQGSSYNEQFF
size: many; J: TRBJ2-3; D: -; V: TRBV30; DNA: TGTGCCTGCAACGGACAAAACACAGATACGCAGTATTTT; CDR3: CACNGQNTDTQYF
size: once; J: TRBJ2-7; D: TRBD1; V: TRBV27; DNA: TGTGCCAGCAGTTACCAGACAGGGGTCGAGCAGTACTTC; CDR3: CASSYQTGVEQYF
size: many; J: TRBJ2-7; D: TRBD2; V: TRBV27; DNA: TGTGCCAGCAGCCGCGCACTAGCGGGAGTAGGCGAGCAGTACTTC; CDR3: CASSRALAGVGEQYF
size: -; J: TRBJ2-1; D: TRBD2; V: TRBV4-1; DNA: TGCGCCAGCAGCCCACTAGCGGGGGACCGGTATGAGCAGTTCTTC; CDR3: CASSPLAGDRYEQFF
size: -; J: TRBJ2-7; D: TRBD2; V: TRBV9; DNA: TGTGCCAGCAGCCCCGGGGGGTGCGAGCAGTACTTC; CDR3: CASSPGGCEQYF
size: once; J: TRBJ2-3; D: TRBD2; V: TRBV30; DNA: TGTGCCATCAGTTCGCACCTACTAGCGGAGTGCACAGATACGCAGTATTTT; CDR3: CAISSHLLAECTDTQYF
size: many; J: TRBJ2-3; D: TRBD2; V: TRBV11-2; DNA: TGTGCCAGCAGCTTAGATTGGGGACTAGCGGGAGTAGATACGCAGTATTTT; CDR3: CASSLDWGLAGVDTQYF
size: many; J: TRBJ2-1; D: -; V: TRBV12-3/TRBV12-4; DNA: TGTGCCAGCTCGGAGGGCAATGAGCAGTTCTTC; CDR3: CASSEGNEQFF
size: many; J: TRBJ2-7; D: -; V: TRBV7-6; DNA: TGTGCCAGCAGCTTAGCCGCAGGATGGGACGAGCAGTACTTC; CDR3: CASSLAAGWDEQYF
size: -; J: TRBJ2-1; D: -; V: TRBV6-2/TRBV6-3; DNA: TGTGCCAGCAGAAACGGGGGTGGTGAGCAGTTCTTC; CDR3: CASRNGGGEQFF
size: -; J: TRBJ2-7; D: -; V: TRBV6-5; DNA: TGTGCCAGCAGTTATGGGACGGCCTACGCGCAGTACTTC; CDR3: CASSYGTAYAQYF
size: many; J: TRBJ2-4; D: -; V: TRBV4-3; DNA: TGCGCCAGCAGCCAAGATCCGGCCAAAAACATTCAGTACTTC; CDR3: CASSQDPAKNIQYF
size: -; J: TRBJ2-7; D: TRBD1; V: TRBV5-1; DNA: TGCGCCAGCGGCTCGACAGGGGGCCTGTTTTACGAGCAGTACTTC; CDR3: CASGSTGGLFYEQYF
size: many; J: TRBJ2-5; D: -; V: TRBV12-3/TRBV12-4; DNA: TGTGCCAGCCAACCCCAAGGGGCTGGCAGACAAGAGACCCAGTACTTC; CDR3: CASQPQGAGRQETQYF
size: few; J: TRBJ2-2; D: -; V: TRBV7-9; DNA: TGTGCCAGCAGCGTTGGTGGGCAGGGAGCCGCCGGGGAGCTGTTTTTT; CDR3: CASSVGGQGAAGELFF
size: -; J: TRBJ2-7; D: -; V: TRBV27; DNA: TGTGCCAGCAGTTTAAAAGGTGGCGGTTACGAGCAGTACTTC; CDR3: CASSLKGGGYEQYF
size: -; J: TRBJ2-5; D: TRBD2; V: TRBV18; DNA: TGTGCCAGCTCGCGATGGACTAGCGGTGAGGAGACCCAGTACTTC; CDR3: CASSRWTSGEETQYF
size: many; J: TRBJ2-1; D: TRBD2; V: TRBV12-3/TRBV12-4; DNA: TGTGCCAGCAGTTCACTAGCGGGGTACAATGAGCAGTTCTTC; CDR3: CASSSLAGYNEQFF
size: many; J: TRBJ2-3; D: TRBD1; V: TRBV5-5; DNA: TGTGCCAGCAGCTTGGGACAGGGAGTAGGCACAGATACGCAGTATTTT; CDR3: CASSLGQGVGTDTQYF
size: many; J: TRBJ1-5; D: -; V: TRBV7-2; DNA: TGTGCCAGCAGCCCCCACCGGACAGAAGATCAGCCCCAGCATTTT; CDR3: CASSPHRTEDQPQHF
size: -; J: TRBJ2-7; D: TRBD2; V: TRBV11-2; DNA: TGTGCCAGCAGCTTCGGGGGGTACATGTCCTACGCGCAGTACTTC; CDR3: CASSFGGYMSYAQYF
size: -; J: TRBJ1-1; D: -; V: TRBV27; DNA: TGTGCCAGCAGTTTAACCGGGACAGAAGCTTTCTTT; CDR3: CASSLTGTEAFF
size: -; J: TRBJ2-1; D: -; V: TRBV27; DNA: TGTGCCAGCAGTCCTACAGAGTACTACAATGAGCAGTTCTTC; CDR3: CASSPTEYYNEQFF
size: -; J: TRBJ2-3; D: TRBD2; V: TRBV12-3/TRBV12-4; DNA: TGTGCCAGCTGTCCTTCGGGAGGGCGGGAGGGTCTCAACACAGATACGCAGTATTTT; CDR3: CASCPSGGREGLNTDTQYF
size: medium-sized; J: TRBJ2-4; D: -; V: TRBV7-6; DNA: TGTGCCAGCAGTCCTCCCGTCCAGGGTGCCAAAAACATTCAGTACTTC; CDR3: CASSPPVQGAKNIQYF
size: -; J: TRBJ2-3; D: TRBD2; V: TRBV20-1; DNA: TGCAGTGCCTACTCAGGGACTAGCGTCATAGATACGCAGTATTTT; CDR3: CSAYSGTSVIDTQYF
size: -; J: TRBJ2-7; D: -; V: TRBV3-1; DNA: TGTGCCAGCAGCCAAGACAGGGACGGCGAGCAGTACTTC; CDR3: CASSQDRDGEQYF
size: many; J: TRBJ2-5; D: -; V: TRBV28; DNA: TGTGCCAGCAGCTCACAACCGGGACCTCTAAAAGAGACCCAGTACTTC; CDR3: CASSSQPGPLKETQYF
size: few; J: TRBJ2-1; D: TRBD2; V: TRBV27; DNA: TGTGCCAGTTATGAGCGGGGTCCCTACAATGAGCAGTTCTTC; CDR3: CASYERGPYNEQFF
size: many; J: TRBJ1-5; D: TRBD1; V: TRBV4-3; DNA: TGCGCCAGCAGCCAAGGGACAGGTATAAATCAGCCCCAGCATTTT; CDR3: CASSQGTGINQPQHF
size: many; J: TRBJ2-7; D: TRBD1; V: TRBV29-1; DNA: TGCAGCGCTACAGGGGGCGCGTCCTACGAGCAGTACTTC; CDR3: CSATGGASYEQYF
size: many; J: TRBJ2-3; D: TRBD2; V: TRBV4-1; DNA: TGCGCCAGCAGCCAAGGACTAGCGGGGAGCACAGATACGCAGTATTTT; CDR3: CASSQGLAGSTDTQYF
size: many; J: TRBJ1-4; D: -; V: TRBV7-2; DNA: TGTGCCAGCAGCCCTGAGGCGGGTTGGGGATGGGGACTTAATGAAAAACTGTTTTTT; CDR3: CASSPEAGWGWGLNEKLFF
size: few; J: TRBJ2-7; D: -; V: TRBV21-1; DNA: TGTGCCAGCAGCACTCGGACAGGCTCCTACGAGCAGTACTTC; CDR3: CASSTRTGSYEQYF
size: -; J: TRBJ1-5; D: -; V: TRBV7-6; DNA: TGTGCCAGCAGCTTAGGGGGAGCGGGTAACAATCAGCCCCAGCATTTT; CDR3: CASSLGGAGNNQPQHF